The clone carrying this T cell receptor (beta chain) was picked up many times. Library construction for TCR beta used iRepertoire HTBI primers and Arm-PCR of CDR3 regions. One entry per CDR3 protein results from TCRdb running MiXCR on the multiplex PCR reads. The sample yields roughly 520,000 distinct CDR3 sequences, about 11% seen once. The entry originates in a study of regulatory T cells in long-lasting Graves disease. Time point of the sample: newly diagnosed GD, antithyroid drugs for less than 3 months. The TCR library used RNA extracted from PBMCs. Germline values: CDR1 SGHRS, CDR2 YFSETQ. This CDR3 is built from 14 residues. Trimming removed 3 bases from V and 2 bases from J; junction bases left unmatched: 4. The sample was also linked to a second study, of T cells in Graves' hyperthyroidism and ophthalmopathy. As that report states: Diagnosis of hyperthyroidism was new in patients aged 18 to 65, and its duration was under 2 months.

This chain links TRBV5-1 with TRBJ2-7, with 8 bases fitting TRBD1. The sequence came from a woman aged 25 to 39 with Graves disease. The starting material was peripheral blood mononuclear cells (PBMCs), obtained at new diagnosis, from a patient treated with antithyroid drugs. This CDR3 reads CASSSGTGAYEQYF. The CDR3 nucleotides are TGCGCCAGCAGCTCCGGGACAGGAGCCTACGAGCAGTACTTC.